This T cell receptor beta chain was profiled in a study of blood T cell repertoires in COVID-19. Across the study: Samples came from the United States, Italy and Spain, spanning acute and convalescent COVID-19. T cells, B-cell-depleted T cells, or PBMCs supplied cDNA or gDNA.

This CDR3 is 16 amino acids long. V gave up 4 bases and J gave up 3 bases; unmatched junction bases: 8. Seattle cases were enrolled at active infection and followed longitudinally. Original methodology: Researchers report that nucleated cell counts were estimated from reference gene primer amplification. The protocol was immunoSEQ multiplex PCR, while the TCRdb copy is restricted to in-frame clones and leaves out a portion. That table is the source of V, J and clone size, and D and trimming were worked out from the DNA. In the table there are over 85,000 clones, roughly 92% of which are singletons. This sequence joins TRBV23-1 and TRBJ2-3; 9 bases line up with TRBD1. TRBV23-1 is flagged as an ORF with uncertain function. The clonotype was recovered from a woman aged 45 to 65 with COVID-19, enrolled during active disease. Sequencing input: peripheral blood. CDR3 sequence (DNA): TGCGCCAGCAGTCTTTGGGGACAGGGTAGGACAGATACGCAGTATTTT. It encodes CASSLWGQGRTDTQYF.